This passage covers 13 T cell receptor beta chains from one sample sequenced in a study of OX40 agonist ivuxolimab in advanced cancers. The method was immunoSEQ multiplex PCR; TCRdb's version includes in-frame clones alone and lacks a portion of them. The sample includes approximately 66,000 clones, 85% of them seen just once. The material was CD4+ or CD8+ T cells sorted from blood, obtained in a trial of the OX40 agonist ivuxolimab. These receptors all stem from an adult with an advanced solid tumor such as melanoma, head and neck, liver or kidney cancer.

Written as DNA, the CDR3 is TGTGCCAGCCATAGCCGGGTCAGGGGGTTAGGGGAGCTGTTTTTT. It translates to CASHSRVRGLGELFF. J is TRBJ2-2 and V is TRBV27; 7 bases agree with TRBD1. Germline CDR1 and CDR2: MNHEY and SMNVEV (reference sequence). V lost 8 bases to trimming and J lost 8 bases; unmatched junction nucleotides: 14. The CDR3 loop spans 15 amino acids.

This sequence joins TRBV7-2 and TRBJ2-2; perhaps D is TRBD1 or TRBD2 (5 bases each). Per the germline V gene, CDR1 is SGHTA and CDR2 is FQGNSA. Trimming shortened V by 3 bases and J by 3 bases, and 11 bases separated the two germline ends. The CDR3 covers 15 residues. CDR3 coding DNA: TGTGCCAGCAGCTTCCGAGGGGCTGACACCGGGGAGCTGTTTTTT. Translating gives CASSFRGADTGELFF.

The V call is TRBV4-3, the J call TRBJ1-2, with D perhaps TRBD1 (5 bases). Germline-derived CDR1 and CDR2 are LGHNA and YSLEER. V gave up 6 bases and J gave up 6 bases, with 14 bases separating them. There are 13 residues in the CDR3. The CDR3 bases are TGCGCCAGCAGTCCCTCCCGGGGCCATGGCTACACCTTC. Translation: CASSPSRGHGYTF.

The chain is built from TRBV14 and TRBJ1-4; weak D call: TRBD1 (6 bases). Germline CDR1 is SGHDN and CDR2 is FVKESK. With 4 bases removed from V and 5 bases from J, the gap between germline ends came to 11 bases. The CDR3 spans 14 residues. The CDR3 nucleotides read TGTGCCAGCAGCCTTTGGGGGGCGAATGAAAAACTGTTTTTT. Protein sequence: CASSLWGANEKLFF.

The CDR3 loop reads CASSPIKRILAGGGDNEQFF. CDR3 DNA: TGTGCCAGCAGCCCCATCAAACGGATCCTAGCGGGAGGAGGAGACAATGAGCAGTTCTTC. The J gene is TRBJ2-1, the V gene TRBV14; 11 nucleotides align to TRBD2. V lost 4 bases and J lost 5; bases outside the gene matches: 19. CDR1 is SGHDN, CDR2 FVKESK, per germline. The CDR3 is 20 residues long.

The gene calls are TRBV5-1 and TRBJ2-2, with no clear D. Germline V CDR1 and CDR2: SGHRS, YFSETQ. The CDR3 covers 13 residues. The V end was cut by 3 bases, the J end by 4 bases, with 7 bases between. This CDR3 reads CASSSQATGELFF. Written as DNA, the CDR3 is TGCGCCAGCAGCTCCCAAGCCACCGGGGAGCTGTTTTTT.

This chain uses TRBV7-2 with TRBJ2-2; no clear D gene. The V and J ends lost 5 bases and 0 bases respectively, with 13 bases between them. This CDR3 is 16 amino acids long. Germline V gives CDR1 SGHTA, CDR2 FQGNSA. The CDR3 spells CASSPPGASNTGELFF. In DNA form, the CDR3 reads TGTGCCAGCAGCCCTCCGGGCGCCTCGAACACCGGGGAGCTGTTTTTT.

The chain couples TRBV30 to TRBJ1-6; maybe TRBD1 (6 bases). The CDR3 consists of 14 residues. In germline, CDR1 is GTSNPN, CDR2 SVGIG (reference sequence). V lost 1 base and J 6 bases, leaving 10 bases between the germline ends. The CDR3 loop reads CAWSGTVTNSPLHF. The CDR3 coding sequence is TGTGCCTGGAGTGGGACAGTAACTAATTCACCCCTCCACTTT.

CDR3: CASRGGTASGNTIYF. The CDR3 region has the DNA TGTGCCAGCAGGGGGGGGACAGCGTCTGGAAACACCATATATTTT. This rearrangement joins TRBV6-5 to TRBJ1-3; TRBD1 agrees at 7 bases. The CDR3 sequence is 15 residues long. V shed 6 bases and J 1 base; nucleotides not matched to a gene: 6. CDR1 and CDR2 (germline): MNHEY, SVGAGI.

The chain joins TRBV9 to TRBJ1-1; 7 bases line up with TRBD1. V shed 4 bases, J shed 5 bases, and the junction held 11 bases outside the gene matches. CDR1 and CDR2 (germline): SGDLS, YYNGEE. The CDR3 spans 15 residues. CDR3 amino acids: CASSLRGRGKTEAFF. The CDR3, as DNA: TGTGCCAGCAGCCTGCGGGGCAGGGGGAAAACTGAAGCTTTCTTT.

This CDR3 reads CASSPTSGGSTGELFF. Written as DNA, the CDR3 is TGTGCCAGCAGCCCCACTAGCGGGGGGTCGACCGGGGAGCTGTTTTTT. The rearrangement uses TRBV6-4 and TRBJ2-2; 12 bases are shared with TRBD2. The CDR3 totals 16 residues. V shed 6 bases and J 5 bases; nucleotides not matched to a gene: 7. The germline V gene has CDR1 MRHNA and CDR2 SNTAGT.

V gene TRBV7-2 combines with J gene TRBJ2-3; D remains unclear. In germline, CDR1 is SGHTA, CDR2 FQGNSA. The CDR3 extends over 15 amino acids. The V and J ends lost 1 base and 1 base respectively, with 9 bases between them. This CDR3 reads CASSLGQPRTDTQYF. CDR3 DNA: TGTGCCAGCAGCTTAGGTCAGCCCCGCACAGATACGCAGTATTTT.

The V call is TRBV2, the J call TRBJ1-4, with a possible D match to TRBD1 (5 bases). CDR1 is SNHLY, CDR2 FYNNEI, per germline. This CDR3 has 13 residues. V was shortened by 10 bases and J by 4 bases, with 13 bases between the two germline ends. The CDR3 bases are TGTGCCACCCCGGGACCGGGTAATGAAAAACTGTTTTTT. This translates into CATPGPGNEKLFF.